The TCR beta chain described here comes from a study of shared clonotypes between healthy human individuals. About the study: Three plates were used per donor for CD4 naive, three for CD4 memory, two for CD8 naive and one for CD8 memory.

The study separated CD4+ cells into CD45RA+ naive and CD45RA-negative memory subsets. The J segment lost 8 bases and the V segment lost 2 bases, leaving 4 bases of the junction unmatched. CDR3 length: 14 residues. Germline V lookup: CDR1 SGHDT, CDR2 YYEEEE. The method was immunoSEQ multiplex PCR; TCRdb's version includes in-frame clones alone and lacks a portion of them. The data hold hundreds of thousands of clones, with 90% to 97% observed a single time. Comment on this clone: Its specificity is unknown.

General study results and limits: Generally, naive subsets came out with larger estimated richness than memory subsets.

This chain uses TRBV5-6 with TRBJ2-1, with 10 bases fitting TRBD2. Source material: naive CD4+ T cells sorted from blood. Indicated subset: CD45RA+ positively selected. The TCR was taken from a woman under 40 in good health. The CDR3 region has the DNA TGTGCCAGCAGCTTTAGCGGGAGGTGGTATGAGCAGTTCTTC. Translating gives CASSFSGRWYEQFF.